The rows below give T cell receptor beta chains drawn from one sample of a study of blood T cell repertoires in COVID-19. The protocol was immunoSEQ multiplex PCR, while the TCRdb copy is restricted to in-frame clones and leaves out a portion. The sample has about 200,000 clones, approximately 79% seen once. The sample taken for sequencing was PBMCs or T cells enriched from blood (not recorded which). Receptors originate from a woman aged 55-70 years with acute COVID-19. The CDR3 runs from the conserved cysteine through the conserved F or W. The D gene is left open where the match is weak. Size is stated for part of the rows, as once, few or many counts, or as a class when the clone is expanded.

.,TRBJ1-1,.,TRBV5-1,CASSLQTLGGTEAFF,TGCGCCAGCAGCCTCCAAACTCTGGGGGGCACTGAAGCTTTCTTT
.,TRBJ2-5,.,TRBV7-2,CASSLETSRQETQYF,TGTGCCAGCAGCTTAGAGACTAGTCGTCAAGAGACCCAGTACTTC
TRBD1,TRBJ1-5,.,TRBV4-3,CASSLFVGQGNQPQHF,TGCGCCAGCAGCCTGTTTGTAGGACAGGGCAATCAGCCCCAGCATTTT
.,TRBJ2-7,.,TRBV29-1,CSGLGLPSHEQYF,TGCAGCGGTCTAGGACTTCCTTCCCACGAGCAGTACTTC
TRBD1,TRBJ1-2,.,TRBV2,CASRPNWTGTYGYTF,TGTGCCAGCAGGCCGAACTGGACAGGCACTTATGGCTACACCTTC
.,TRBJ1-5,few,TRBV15,CATSRYSNQPQHF,TGTGCCACCAGCAGGTATAGCAATCAGCCCCAGCATTTT
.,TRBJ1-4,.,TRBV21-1,CASSKVRTDLNEKLFF,TGTGCCAGCAGCAAAGTCAGGACAGACCTAAATGAAAAACTGTTTTTT
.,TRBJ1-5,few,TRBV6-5,CASLTGRQQPQHF,TGTGCCAGCCTGACAGGTCGGCAACAGCCCCAGCATTTT
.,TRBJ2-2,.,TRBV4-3,CASSQDTTSGELFF,TGCGCCAGCAGCCAGGATACTACATCAGGGGAGCTGTTTTTT
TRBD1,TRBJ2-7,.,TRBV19,CASSYRGAEQYF,TGTGCCAGTAGTTACAGGGGGGCCGAGCAGTACTTC